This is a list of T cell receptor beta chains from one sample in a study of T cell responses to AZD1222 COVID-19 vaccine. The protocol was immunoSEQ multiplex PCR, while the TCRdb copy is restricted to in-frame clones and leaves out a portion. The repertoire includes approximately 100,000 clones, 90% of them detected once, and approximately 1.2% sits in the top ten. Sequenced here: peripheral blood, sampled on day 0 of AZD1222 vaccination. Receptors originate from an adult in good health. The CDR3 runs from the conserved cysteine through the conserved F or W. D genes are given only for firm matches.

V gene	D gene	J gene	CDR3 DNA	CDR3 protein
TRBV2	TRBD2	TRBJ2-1	TGTGCCAGCAGGGAAGCGGGACCCCAAAATGAGCAGTTCTTC	CASREAGPQNEQFF
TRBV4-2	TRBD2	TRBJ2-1	TGTGCCAGCAGCTTCCAACTAGCGGGGGGCCCCTACAATGAGCAGTTCTTC	CASSFQLAGGPYNEQFF
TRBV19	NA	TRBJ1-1	TGTGCCAGTATTGGACCTCGGGAGTCCTTCTTT	CASIGPRESFF
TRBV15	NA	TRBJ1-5	TGTGCCACCAGCATTAAGATGGGGCGCGATGGTCAGCCCCAGCATTTT	CATSIKMGRDGQPQHF
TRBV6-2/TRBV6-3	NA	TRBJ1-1	TGTGCCAGCAGCCCCGCCGGTGAGGGGAGGCCCCCTGAAGCTTTCTTT	CASSPAGEGRPPEAFF
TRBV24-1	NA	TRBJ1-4	TGTGCCACCAGTGATTCTGGCGGAGCGCTGGAAAAACTGTTTTTT	CATSDSGGALEKLFF
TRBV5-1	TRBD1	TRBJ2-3	TGCGCCAGCAGCTTGGCGGAGGACAGGGCCGAAGATACGCAGTATTTT	CASSLAEDRAEDTQYF
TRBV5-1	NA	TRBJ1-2	TGCGCCAGCAGCTTGGGATTTGGAGCCCACGAACGCGGGGATGGCTACACCTTC	CASSLGFGAHERGDGYTF
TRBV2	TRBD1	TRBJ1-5	TGTGCCAGCACCGAAAGCCGACAGGGGGAACAGCCCCAGCATTTT	CASTESRQGEQPQHF
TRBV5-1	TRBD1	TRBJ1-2	TGCGCCAGCAGCTTGGTACAGGGGGTAAACTATGGCTACACCTTC	CASSLVQGVNYGYTF